Reported below is one T cell receptor beta chain. The table came from immunoSEQ multiplex PCR; TCRdb's copy has only in-frame clones and leaves some out. The sample includes about 250,000 clones, about 82% of them seen just once. Participant age was about 18 to 89 years, and participants resided in roughly 25 US areas. Participant-given clinical history determined each cohort assignment. These data originate in a study of blood T cell repertoires in COVID-19. Study information: Acute and convalescent COVID-19 specimens originated in the United States, Italy and Spain. PBMCs, B-cell-depleted T cells, or T cells provided the cDNA or gDNA that made up the material.

The germline CDR1 and CDR2 sequences are LGHNA and YSLEER. The V and J ends lost 0 bases and 1 base, in that order; junction bases with no gene match: 2. The CDR3 has 16 amino acids. This chain joins TRBV4-3 and TRBJ2-3; 9 nucleotides align to TRBD1. The sample consisted of PBMCs or T cells enriched from blood (not recorded which). This clonotype was obtained from a woman between 45 and 60 years old with acute COVID-19. The CDR3 nucleotides read TGCGCCAGCAGCCAAGACTGGACAGGGGGCACAGATACGCAGTATTTT. Protein sequence: CASSQDWTGGTDTQYF.